The next 20 T cell receptor beta chains were all read from a single sample in a study of T cell responses to AZD1222 COVID-19 vaccine. TCRdb's table, derived via immunoSEQ multiplex PCR, lists solely in-frame clones and lacks some. The sample records 130,000 or so clones, approximately 86% being singletons. Sequences were derived from peripheral blood, sampled 28 days after the second AZD1222 dose. The receptors derive from an adult who received the AZD1222 COVID-19 vaccine.

The J gene is TRBJ1-2, the V gene TRBV6-5; D ambiguous. This CDR3 region has 13 residues. V lost 6 bases and J lost 4, with 12 bases in between. Per germline, CDR1 MNHEY and CDR2 SVGAGI. The CDR3 here is CASSPRTVYGYTF. The CDR3 nucleotides read TGTGCCAGCAGCCCCCGGACGGTCTATGGCTACACCTTC.

The rearrangement joins TRBV6-2 or TRBV6-3 to TRBJ1-5, with 10 bases fitting TRBD1. Germline CDR1 reads MNHEY; CDR2 reads SVGEGT. CDR3 length equals 16 residues. The ends lost 4 bases at V and 6 bases at J; junction bases unmatched: 9. CDR3 sequence: CASSSHDRGLGQPQHF. The DNA of the CDR3 is TGTGCCAGCAGTTCTCACGACAGGGGGCTAGGTCAGCCCCAGCATTTT.

This chain joins TRBV18 and TRBJ1-2, with 8 bases fitting TRBD1. The V and J ends lost 2 bases and 7 bases, in that order; junction bases with no gene match: 3. The CDR3 loop spans 13 amino acids. Germline-derived CDR1 and CDR2 are KGHSH and LQKENI. CDR3 in amino acids: CASSPNGQGGYTF. The CDR3 DNA is TGTGCCAGCTCACCAAATGGACAGGGTGGCTACACCTTC.

The rearrangement links TRBV19 to TRBJ1-6; TRBD1 agrees at 10 bases. From germline, CDR1 is LNHDA and CDR2 SQIVND (reference sequence). The CDR3 contains 16 residues. The junction had 4 bases not matched to a gene; V was cut back by 1 base and J by 7 bases. The CDR3 bases are TGTGCCAGTAGTATAGCCGGGACAGGGGAGAATTCACCCCTCCACTTT. Translated, it gives CASSIAGTGENSPLHF.

The chain is built from TRBV9 and TRBJ2-5, with 11 nucleotides matching TRBD2. The CDR3 is made up of 15 amino acids. Per germline, CDR1 SGDLS and CDR2 YYNGEE. V gave up 3 bases and J gave up 3 bases; unmatched junction bases: 4. This CDR3 is CASSAGTSGKETQYF. The CDR3 region has the DNA TGTGCCAGCAGCGCCGGGACTAGCGGAAAAGAGACCCAGTACTTC.

The chain joins TRBV5-4 to TRBJ1-1; TRBD1 aligns across 7 bases. The CDR3 is 15 residues long. The V segment lost 0 bases and the J segment 0 bases; nucleotides outside the gene matches: 2. The V gene's germline CDR1 is SGHNT and CDR2 YYREEE (reference sequence). CDR3 sequence reads: CASSLVGQLNTEAFF. The CDR3 nucleotides are TGTGCCAGCAGCTTGGTGGGACAGCTGAACACTGAAGCTTTCTTT.

The chain combines TRBV12-3 or TRBV12-4 with TRBJ2-7; D is possibly TRBD1 (5 bases). The CDR3 is 13 amino acids. Trimming took off 0 bases at V and 7 bases at J, with 10 bases between the two ends. Here the CDR3 DNA reads TGTGCCAGCAGTTTAGCATTAGGGGTAGAGCAGTACTTC. Its translation is CASSLALGVEQYF.

This chain joins TRBV5-4 and TRBJ1-2, with unresolved D. In germline, CDR1 is SGHNT, CDR2 YYREEE (reference sequence). The CDR3 contains 15 residues. V lost 4 bases and J 0 bases, leaving 13 bases between the germline ends. The CDR3 DNA sequence: TGTGCCAGCAGCCCCCTTGGCGGGTCTAACTATGGCTACACCTTC. This gives the protein CASSPLGGSNYGYTF.

This sequence joins TRBV18 and TRBJ1-4, with unresolved D. Trimming stripped 4 bases from V and 6 bases from J, with 12 bases between. The V gene's germline CDR1 is KGHSH and CDR2 LQKENI. The CDR3 loop spans 14 amino acids. The CDR3 bases are TGTGCCAGCTCACTGTCCCCGCGGGATGAAAAACTGTTTTTT. Translated: CASSLSPRDEKLFF.

The V call is TRBV6-5, the J call TRBJ1-5, with D unclear. The CDR3 has 15 amino acids. In germline, CDR1 is MNHEY, CDR2 SVGAGI. V gave up 5 bases and J gave up 0 bases, with 11 bases separating them. The CDR3 bases are TGTGCCAGCAGTCAACGTTGGGGTAGCAATCAGCCCCAGCATTTT. It translates to CASSQRWGSNQPQHF.

The chain couples TRBV18 to TRBJ1-5, with D tentatively TRBD1 (5 bases). This CDR3 has 14 residues. Deletions cut 6 bases from V and 7 bases from J, with 16 bases between. Germline CDR1 is KGHSH and CDR2 is LQKENI. CDR3 region: CASSSAGTGQPQHF. The CDR3 nucleotides read TGTGCCAGCTCCTCAGCAGGGACTGGACAGCCCCAGCATTTT.

The chain combines TRBV28 with TRBJ2-5, with D perhaps matching TRBD2 (6 bases). The CDR3 consists of 15 residues. Germline loops: CDR1 MDHEN, CDR2 SYDVKM. V lost 3 bases and J 5 bases, leaving 16 bases between the germline ends. CDR3 coding DNA: TGTGCCAGCAGTTTGGGGGGAGCCCCAGGGGAGACCCAGTACTTC. It yields the protein CASSLGGAPGETQYF.

The chain employs TRBV28 and TRBJ2-7, with D tentatively TRBD1 or TRBD2 (6 bases each). CDR1 is MDHEN and CDR2 is SYDVKM in the germline V gene. The CDR3 consists of 14 residues. Trimming took 3 bases from V and 4 from J, leaving 13 bases between them. The chain's CDR3 is CASSFGGARYEQYF. For the CDR3, the DNA is TGTGCCAGCAGTTTCGGGGGCGCTCGATACGAGCAGTACTTC.

The rearrangement joins TRBV2 to TRBJ2-7, with D tentatively TRBD2 (6 bases). This CDR3 spans 13 amino acids. The germline CDR1 and CDR2 sequences are SNHLY and FYNNEI. With 9 bases removed from V and 1 base from J, the gap between germline ends came to 13 bases. CDR3: CARRDSSSYEQYF. In DNA, the CDR3 is TGTGCCAGGCGGGACTCGTCTTCCTACGAGCAGTACTTC.

This clone has a handful of counts. V is TRBV24-1 and J is TRBJ2-1; D unclear. Germline values: CDR1 KGHDR, CDR2 SFDVKD. There are 14 residues in the CDR3. Trimming removed 5 bases from V and 0 bases from J, with 7 bases in between. CDR3 sequence reads: CATSAGSSYNEQFF. CDR3 coding DNA: TGTGCCACCAGTGCAGGCAGCTCCTACAATGAGCAGTTCTTC.

This clone occurred once. The chain employs TRBV29-1 and TRBJ1-2, with no clear D. Trimming stripped 6 bases from V and 8 bases from J, with 13 bases between. CDR1 is SQVTM and CDR2 is ANQGSEA in the germline V gene. This CDR3 region has 11 residues. The CDR3 DNA reads TGCAGCGTAGAGCAAGAAAGGGGCTACACCTTC. Amino acid sequence: CSVEQERGYTF.

The V call is TRBV7-2, the J call TRBJ1-4; 9 bases align to TRBD1. The germline V gene encodes CDR1 SGHTA and CDR2 FQGNSA. There are 16 residues in the CDR3. V dropped 4 bases and J dropped 4; count of bases not matched to a gene: 7. This chain's CDR3 is CASSSGDRAFNEKLFF. The CDR3 region has the DNA TGTGCCAGCAGCTCGGGGGACAGGGCCTTTAATGAAAAACTGTTTTTT.

CDR3 DNA: TGTGCCAGCAGCTTGGAGTGGGGCGGGACTGAAGCTTTCTTT. Translated: CASSLEWGGTEAFF. V gene TRBV5-4 combines with J gene TRBJ1-1, with D perhaps matching TRBD1 (5 bases). Looked up from germline, CDR1 is SGHNT and CDR2 is YYREEE (reference sequence). CDR3 length: 14 residues. The V gene lost 0 bases and the J gene lost 5 bases, with 11 bases spanning the gap.

V gene TRBV11-1 combines with J gene TRBJ1-4; 10 nucleotides match TRBD1. V shed 6 bases and J 7 bases; nucleotides not matched to a gene: 5. Germline CDR1 SGHAT, CDR2 FQDESV (reference sequence). This CDR3 is built from 14 residues. CDR3 sequence (DNA): TGTGCCAGCAGTCTGGACAGGGGGAGTGAAAAACTGTTTTTT. Translation gives CASSLDRGSEKLFF.

The chain links TRBV6-5 to TRBJ2-2; D is possibly TRBD1 (6 bases). Per germline, CDR1 MNHEY and CDR2 SVGAGI. V gave up 10 bases and J gave up 4 bases, with 19 bases separating them. The CDR3 has 15 amino acids. As DNA, the CDR3 is TGTGCCATTTCTAACTTGCTCAGGGGCACCGGGGAGCTGTTTTTT. Translated: CAISNLLRGTGELFF.